This T cell receptor beta chain was identified in a study of cytomegalovirus exposure and HLA in healthy donors (dated by TCRdb to 2017 to 2019). With regard to the full study: According to an earlier analysis of several hundred of the donors, roughly 180 million T cells yielded over 90 million unique TCR beta sequences and approximately 300 Gb of sequence data. About 310 gigabases of sequencing data and tens of millions of unique TCR sequences were included in an early release covering roughly 700 HLA-typed donors. Among the roughly 400 genotyped donors, approximately 76% belonged to the genetic ancestry cluster associated with self-reported Caucasian donors. The study aimed to test whether signatures of past pathogen exposure could be identified by cataloging public T cell receptors. The study used immunosequencing to profile the T cell repertoires of some 600 subjects and linked those repertoires to cytomegalovirus serostatus. In addition to the first cohort of approximately 670 subjects, a separate validation cohort of under 150 different subjects was used. High-throughput TCR immunosequencing, statistical association of individual TCRs with disease status, and machine learning were combined to predict cytomegalovirus infection status. A later analysis re-analyzed previously published TCR beta repertoires from 666 donors and added high-resolution HLA genotyping to study TCR occurrence patterns. Rather than drawing on any new phenotypic data, the later analysis identified candidate immune exposures from TCR beta sequences and the way those sequences occurred across donors. To decide whether each TCR beta V gene segment behaved as functional or pseudogenic, an earlier analysis of approximately 600 of the donors relied on high-throughput TCR beta sequencing. Alongside the repertoire data, information on donor age, sex, ethnicity and CMV serostatus was compiled. In a later genetic analysis, genome-wide SNP genotypes for about 55% of the roughly 700 donors were used, and that subset was treated as a discovery cohort. Every discovery cohort repertoire had been produced on one sequencing platform. HLA typing covered class I and class II loci at four-digit resolution. The number of typed donors differed by locus: 629-630 for A, B, C, DRB1 and DQB1; 522 for DQA1; around 580 for DPA1; and 400 to 480 for DPB1. Roughly five DR-DQ haplotypes were handled as single units for association and clustering because linkage in the cohort was strong. Among about 410 genotyped donors of the cohort, an average of around 240,000 unique TCR beta nucleotide sequences was sequenced per donor, of which about 20% were non-productive.

The protocol used for the library was the immunoSEQ multiplex PCR assay. The multiplex PCR relied on a mix of 60 forward primers for TCR Vbeta segments and 13 reverse primers for TCR Jbeta segments. Amplification of the CDR3 region of rearranged TCR beta genes was performed with a multiplex PCR assay on genomic DNA. On the Illumina HiSeq System, the amplified TCR beta libraries were sequenced as 87-base-pair reads. As for how the authors treated the data: Across the 500 to 750 repertoires, a later analysis counted 80 million or so unique TCR beta chains, some 11 million of which were shared by at least two donors. To remove PCR and sequencing errors, raw reads were error-corrected and collapsed into unique sequences using a nearest-neighbor algorithm that merged closely related sequences. To assign V, D and J gene segments, CDR3 sequences were aligned to IMGT reference sequences. For a sequence to be retained, a match of at least six nucleotides to both a V gene segment and a J gene segment was required. A rearrangement counted as productive if the CDR3 had no stop codons and remained in frame with V and J, and every other rearrangement counted as non-productive. Following IMGT convention, CDR3 was defined as the stretch from the second conserved V-encoded cysteine to the conserved J-encoded phenylalanine. Sequences without an unambiguous match to a single V gene segment were excluded from the earlier analysis of about 640 of the donors. In an earlier analysis of a few hundred of the donors, V segments were called functional above 56.7% productive rearrangements and were called segregating when the between-donor standard deviation exceeded 5%. A statistical classification framework was built to diagnose cytomegalovirus status from the catalog of TCR beta chain sequences. V and J gene assignment, in a later analysis, came from comparing TCR nucleotide sequences with IMGT/GENE-DB human TR gene sequences. The TCRdist pipeline was used in a later analysis to assign CDR3 sequences and most-parsimonious VDJ recombination scenarios. A later analysis defined each TCR beta chain by its CDR3 amino acid sequence plus V-gene family, and excluded reads lacking a unique V-gene family. As a way to deal with suspected cross-contamination and a sequencing artifact, a later analysis dropped more than 500 nucleotide sequences that were highly shared and had low generation probability. For each public chain, a later analysis derived a clonal expansion index from normalized ranks of inferred template counts within each repertoire. In a later analysis, generation probabilities were computed with a VDJ recombination model fitted to out-of-frame rearrangements, and the resulting probabilities were checked against IGoR. A later analysis scored TCR-TCR, TCR-HLA and TCR-CMV co-occurrence with hypergeometric tests, applying a repertoire-size bias correction to TCR pairs. In a later analysis, false discovery rates were estimated by permuting HLA or CMV assignments 20 times. A later analysis grouped co-occurring TCRs with DBSCAN, adding TCRdist sequence similarity when clustering within HLA-allele-positive subsets. Repertoires with fewer than 30,000 or more than 120,000 public chains were left out of co-occurrence clustering, as were about 5 repertoires with anomalous nucleotide sharing. TCRdb took this table from immuneACCESS and kept in-frame rearrangements with V and J called. Such tables lack part of the clones; where checked against another copy, unresolved V genes explain under half of the gap, and the rest is unexplained. The V and J calls and clone size are taken from that table; D and trimming were inferred from the DNA. The data table for this sample lists fewer than 50,000 clones. The top ten clones comprise 6.5% to 10% of the sample.

Comment on this clone: Its antigen is not yet known.

The full study reports these points: In a later analysis, the rate of TCR association differed among HLA loci, with DRB1 alleles having the most associated TCRs and HLA-C alleles having the fewest. In the study, around 150 TCR beta chains were listed as associated with cytomegalovirus. According to a later genetic analysis, donors in an Asian-associated ancestry cluster had fewer N-insertions in productive TCRs than the roughly 700-donor mean. In both the original and validation cohorts, the classifier was reported to diagnose cytomegalovirus status with high specificity and sensitivity. Because counts were too low, 15 to 20 rarely observed V segments, including chromosome 9 orphons, were excluded from the earlier analysis of 587 of the donors. Three of the identified cytomegalovirus-associated TCR beta chains were confirmed in vitro to be specific for cytomegalovirus antigens. The 87-base-pair reads could not distinguish some IMGT-functional V segments, including TRBV6-2 and TRBV6-3, so those segments were excluded. Specific HLA alleles were associated with around 18,000 TCR beta sequences at a false discovery rate of 0.05 in a later analysis. A cluster of highly shared sequence variants was judged likely to represent a technical artifact of the sequencing pipeline. Sequencing depth was assumed to be roughly uniform across donors in the presence/absence analyses, though that assumption may not hold. Linkage disequilibrium might explain the correlated functional status among segregating V segments, but an unknown experimental factor could not be excluded. When HLA alleles, especially DR and DQ, strongly co-occurred, attributing TCR associations to individual alleles was difficult. The authors suggested that the approach could potentially be generalized to other disease states and immunological phenotypes. Because HLA typing was unavailable for some donors at each locus, only the typed subset was used in association tests. In a later analysis, HLA-associated TCR beta chains showed more clonal expansion and lower generation probabilities than non-associated chains that were equally common. The only immune exposure information available for the cohort was CMV serostatus. This cohort had only TCR beta chains sequenced, and the lack of alpha or paired-chain data limited which features could be detected. According to a later analysis, most CMV-associated TCR beta chains appeared to be HLA-restricted, and the HLA associations seemed to be driven largely by CMV exposure. In an earlier analysis of a few hundred of the donors, most TCR beta V segments were observed in productive rearrangements about 90% or about 30% of the time, broadly matching IMGT annotations. Several of the top co-occurrence clusters appeared to be linked to parvovirus B19, influenza, CMV and Epstein-Barr virus, according to a later analysis. Across donors, most TCR sequences were observed very rarely, whereas some public TCRs were present in many individuals. A further reported finding was that TCR beta sequences accurately predicted the HLA-A and HLA-B alleles for most subjects in the first cohort. An association between a missense DCLRE1C variant and V-gene and J-gene trimming of TCR beta chains was found in a later genetic analysis and replicated in an independent cohort.

In the germline V gene, CDR1 corresponds to MNHNS and CDR2 to SASEGT. CDR3 length: 17 amino acids, cysteine to phenylalanine. The kept DNA is CDR3 alone, 51 bases in frame from the first base. At the junction V is shortened by 3 bases and J by 7 bases; bases outside the gene matches: 14. The cohort comprised approximately 700 healthy bone marrow donors. Cohort members were all nominally healthy when sampled, although unrecorded immune exposures were likely present. The donor was CMV seronegative and belonged to the group of around 400 seronegative cohort members. A peripheral blood sample was provided by each donor, and peripheral blood mononuclear cells were used for TCR beta sequencing. Genomic DNA was extracted from the blood cell samples with the Qiagen DNeasy Blood Extraction Kit.

This TCR was recovered from a male donor in good health and CMV-seronegative. The chain is encoded by TRBV6-1 joined to TRBJ2-1, with 8 central nucleotides matching TRBD2. The sequencing input was PBMCs. The DNA sequence is TGTGCCAGCAGTGAGCCTTCAAGCGGGAGTGTGAGAAATGAGCAGTTCTTC. Translated, it reads CASSEPSSGSVRNEQFF.